Listed here are 9 T cell receptor beta chains from one sample, sequenced in a study of tissue T cells after allogeneic stem cell transplantation. Data came from immunoSEQ multiplex PCR; TCRdb stores just in-frame clones and leaves some out. The sample shows roughly 42,000 clones, roughly 92% of them seen only once. Material: blood, obtained before transplantation. These receptors came from a woman between 35 and 75 years old who later had graft-versus-host disease after an allogeneic stem cell transplant.

This clone occurred a few times. V usage is TRBV7-9 and J usage is TRBJ1-5; D gene unclear. In germline, CDR1 is SEHNR, CDR2 FQNEAQ (reference sequence). With 1 base removed from V and 0 bases from J, the gap between germline ends came to 13 bases. CDR3 length equals 17 residues. CDR3 amino acids: CASSLVSLRDSNQPQHF. In DNA, the CDR3 is TGTGCCAGCAGCTTAGTGAGCCTGCGGGATAGCAATCAGCCCCAGCATTTT. Looking up the rest from reference TRBV7-9 and TRBJ1-5 gives the full variable domain: DTGVSQNPRHKITKRGQNVTFRCDPISEHNRLYWYRQTLGQGPEFLTYFQNEAQLEKSRLLSDRFSAERPKGSFSTLEIQRTEQGDSAMYLCASSLVSLRDSNQPQHFGDGTRLSIL.

The CDR3 loop reads CSVASVPGAGGYTF. DNA of the CDR3: TGCAGCGTTGCATCGGTCCCAGGGGCTGGCGGCTACACCTTC. The rearrangement links TRBV29-1 to TRBJ1-2, with D maybe TRBD1 (6 bases). V lost 4 bases, J lost 8 bases, and 20 bases lay in between. The CDR3 loop spans 14 amino acids. From germline, CDR1 is SQVTM and CDR2 ANQGSEA.

This rearrangement joins TRBV5-1 to TRBJ2-7; D may be TRBD2 (6 bases). V was cut by 6 bases and J by 0 bases, with 16 bases left in between. There are 15 residues in the CDR3. The V gene's germline CDR1 is SGHRS and CDR2 YFSETQ. CDR3 sequence: CASTPRGGTSYEQYF. CDR3 DNA: TGCGCCAGCACCCCGAGGGGCGGGACCTCCTACGAGCAGTACTTC.

The gene calls are TRBV15 and TRBJ2-1; D not resolved. Germline CDR1 is LNHNV and CDR2 is YYDKDF (reference sequence). Trimming cost V 0 bases and J 4 bases, with 13 bases left between them. The length of the CDR3 is 16 residues. As DNA, the CDR3 is TGTGCCACCAGCAGAGATCTCCTAGAAATGTACAATGAGCAGTTCTTC. Translation gives CATSRDLLEMYNEQFF.

This clone was detected once. The rearrangement links TRBV7-2 to TRBJ2-1; TRBD2 aligns across 15 bases. This CDR3 comprises 15 residues. Unmatched junction bases numbered 4, after V lost 3 bases and J lost 10 bases. Per the germline V gene, CDR1 is SGHTA and CDR2 is FQGNSA. The CDR3 loop reads CASSLGLAGGWEQFF. The CDR3 region has the DNA TGTGCCAGCAGCTTGGGACTAGCGGGAGGTTGGGAGCAGTTCTTC.

The gene calls are TRBV12-3 or TRBV12-4 and TRBJ2-1; D may be TRBD2 (5 bases). The V end lost 5 bases, the J end lost 10 bases, and 12 bases lay between the germline ends. The CDR3 spans 12 residues. In DNA form, the CDR3 reads TGTGCCAGCAGTAAAACTAGTTGGGAGCAGTTCTTC. This translates into CASSKTSWEQFF.

The gene calls are TRBV18 and TRBJ1-1; 7 nucleotides align to TRBD1. V was pared by 4 bases and J by 0 bases, with 5 bases of the junction left unmatched. Germline assignment: CDR1 KGHSH and CDR2 LQKENI. CDR3 length: 15 amino acids. The CDR3: CASSLRQGVNTEAFF. The CDR3 coding sequence is TGTGCCAGCTCACTCAGACAGGGAGTGAACACTGAAGCTTTCTTT.

Only one count was recorded for this clone. The chain carries TRBV15 and TRBJ2-2; TRBD2 matches 9 bases. From germline, CDR1 is LNHNV and CDR2 YYDKDF (reference sequence). Trimming took 9 bases from V and 6 from J; bases not matched to a gene: 8. This CDR3 has 14 residues. CDR3 nucleotides: TGTGCCACAACAGGCTGGACTAGCGCCGGGGAGCTGTTTTTT. Translated: CATTGWTSAGELFF.

This chain connects TRBV20-1 to TRBJ2-1; either TRBD1 or TRBD2 may fit D (6 bases each). Germline values: CDR1 DFQATT, CDR2 SNEGSKA (reference sequence). The CDR3 loop spans 14 amino acids. Trimming removed 3 bases from V and 2 bases from J, with 11 bases in between. The CDR3 DNA reads TGCAGTGCTAGTAGGGGGGCTACCTACAATGAGCAGTTCTTC. This sequence encodes CSASRGATYNEQFF.